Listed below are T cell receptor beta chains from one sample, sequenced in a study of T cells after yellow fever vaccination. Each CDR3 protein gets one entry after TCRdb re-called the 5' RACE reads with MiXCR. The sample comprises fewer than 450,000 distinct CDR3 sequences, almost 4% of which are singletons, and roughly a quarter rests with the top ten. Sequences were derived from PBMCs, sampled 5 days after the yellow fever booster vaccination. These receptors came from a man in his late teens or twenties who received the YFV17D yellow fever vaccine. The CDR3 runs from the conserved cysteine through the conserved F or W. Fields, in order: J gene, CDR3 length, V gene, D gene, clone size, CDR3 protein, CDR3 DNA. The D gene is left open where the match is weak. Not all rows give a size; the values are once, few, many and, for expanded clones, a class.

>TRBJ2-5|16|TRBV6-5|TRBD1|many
CASSYLDRGHQETQYF
TGTGCCAGCAGTTACCTAGACAGGGGGCACCAAGAGACCCAGTACTTC
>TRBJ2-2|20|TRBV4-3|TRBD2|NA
CASSQDDELAGTANTGELFF
TGCGCCAGCAGCCAAGATGACGAACTAGCGGGGACCGCGAACACCGGGGAGCTGTTTTTT
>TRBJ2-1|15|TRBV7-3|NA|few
CASSLMPGTPNEQFF
TGTGCCAGCAGCTTAATGCCCGGGACTCCCAATGAGCAGTTCTTC
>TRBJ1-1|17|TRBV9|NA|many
CASSVVILQGFDTEAFF
TGTGCCAGCAGCGTAGTAATCTTACAGGGTTTCGACACTGAAGCTTTCTTT
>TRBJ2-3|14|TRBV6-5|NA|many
CASRPGLNTDTQYF
TGTGCCAGCCGTCCAGGGCTGAACACAGATACGCAGTATTTT
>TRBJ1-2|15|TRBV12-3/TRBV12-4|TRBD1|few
CASSSLDRGEGGYTF
TGTGCCAGCAGTTCCCTTGACAGGGGTGAAGGTGGCTACACCTTC
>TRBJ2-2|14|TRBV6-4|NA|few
CASSDASDTGELFF
TGTGCCAGCAGTGACGCTAGCGACACCGGGGAGCTGTTTTTT
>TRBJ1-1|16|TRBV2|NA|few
CASSEARTGLNTEAFF
TGTGCCAGCAGTGAAGCCCGAACGGGGTTGAACACTGAAGCTTTCTTT
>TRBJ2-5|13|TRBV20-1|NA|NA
CSARARGKETQYF
TGCAGTGCTAGAGCGAGGGGAAAAGAGACCCAGTACTTC
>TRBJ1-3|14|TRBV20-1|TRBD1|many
CSVRDSYSGNTIYF
TGCAGTGTCCGGGACAGTTACTCTGGAAACACCATATATTTT
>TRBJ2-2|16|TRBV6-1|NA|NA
CASSPSGGTSTGELFF
TGTGCCAGCAGTCCCTCAGGGGGGACCTCCACCGGGGAGCTGTTTTTT
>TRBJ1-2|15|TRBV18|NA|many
CASSPPGAFNYGYTF
TGTGCCAGCTCACCACCGGGAGCCTTTAACTATGGCTACACCTTC
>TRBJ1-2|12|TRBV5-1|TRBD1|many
CASSWGTGDYTF
TGCGCCAGCAGCTGGGGGACAGGAGACTACACCTTC
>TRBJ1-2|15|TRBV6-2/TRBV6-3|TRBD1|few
CASRDPTGGAYGYTF
TGTGCCAGCAGAGACCCTACAGGGGGCGCATATGGCTACACCTTC
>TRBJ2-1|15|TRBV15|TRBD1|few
CATLPGTDTNNEQFF
TGTGCCACCTTACCAGGGACAGATACCAACAATGAGCAGTTCTTC
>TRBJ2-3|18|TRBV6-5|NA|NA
CASSYSTDRTEDFETQYF
TGTGCCAGCAGTTACTCGACGGACCGAACGGAAGATTTTGAAACGCAGTATTTT
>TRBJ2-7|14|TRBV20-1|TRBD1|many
CSAKPLGQVDEQYF
TGCAGTGCAAAACCCCTGGGACAGGTGGACGAGCAGTACTTC
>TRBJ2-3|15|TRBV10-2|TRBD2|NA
CASRSGTSATDTQYF
TGCGCCAGCAGAAGCGGGACTAGCGCCACAGATACGCAGTATTTT
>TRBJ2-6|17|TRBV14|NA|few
CASSQEWGITGANVLTF
TGTGCCAGCAGCCAAGAATGGGGGATCACTGGGGCCAACGTCCTGACTTTC
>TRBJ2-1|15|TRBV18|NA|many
CASSPVGRNYNEQFF
TGTGCCAGCTCACCAGTAGGACGGAACTACAATGAGCAGTTCTTC
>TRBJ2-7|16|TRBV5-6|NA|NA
CASSLTLGQLSYEQYF
TGTGCCAGCAGCTTGACCCTCGGACAACTATCCTACGAGCAGTACTTC
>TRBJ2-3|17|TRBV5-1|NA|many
CASSSLPLGGGTDTQYF
TGCGCCAGCAGCTCGCTCCCGTTGGGGGGCGGGACAGATACGCAGTATTTT
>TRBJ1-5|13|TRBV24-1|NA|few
CATSAGGHQPQHF
TGTGCCACCAGTGCCGGGGGCCATCAGCCCCAGCATTTT
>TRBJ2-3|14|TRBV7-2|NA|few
CASSPPGVSDTQYF
TGTGCCAGCAGCCCCCCGGGGGTATCAGATACGCAGTATTTT
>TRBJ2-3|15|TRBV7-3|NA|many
CASSLWDGAADTQYF
TGTGCCAGCAGCTTATGGGACGGGGCTGCAGATACGCAGTATTTT
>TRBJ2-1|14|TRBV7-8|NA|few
CASSLRGGEDEQFF
TGTGCCAGCAGCTTAAGAGGGGGGGAGGATGAGCAGTTCTTC
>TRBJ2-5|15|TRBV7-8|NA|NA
CASSSLGGEQETQYF
TGTGCCAGCAGCTCCTTGGGCGGAGAGCAAGAGACCCAGTACTTC
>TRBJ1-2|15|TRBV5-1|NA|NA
CASSLVEYGRDGYTF
TGCGCCAGCAGCTTGGTGGAGTATGGTAGAGACGGCTACACCTTC
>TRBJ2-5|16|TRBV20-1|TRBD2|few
CSADTGTSGGKETQYF
TGCAGTGCTGATACCGGGACTAGCGGGGGGAAAGAGACCCAGTACTTC
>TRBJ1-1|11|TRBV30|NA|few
CAWSVQGIAFF
TGTGCCTGGAGTGTACAGGGAATAGCTTTCTTT
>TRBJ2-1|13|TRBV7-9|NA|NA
CASSLSVNNEQFF
TGTGCCAGCAGCTTAAGTGTGAACAATGAGCAGTTCTTC
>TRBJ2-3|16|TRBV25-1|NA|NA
CASSDRWRGRRDTQYF
TGTGCCAGCAGTGATCGGTGGCGGGGCCGCCGGGATACGCAGTATTTT
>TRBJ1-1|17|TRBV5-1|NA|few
CASSPDRNGGMNTEAFF
TGCGCCAGCAGCCCTGACAGGAACGGAGGGATGAACACTGAAGCTTTCTTT
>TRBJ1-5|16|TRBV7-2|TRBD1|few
CASSLRGGQGNQPQHF
TGTGCCAGCAGCTTAAGAGGGGGACAGGGCAATCAGCCCCAGCATTTT